The T cell receptor (beta chain) under discussion was sequenced for a study of T cell repertoires in ileal Crohn's disease. Study-wide results and caveats: Compared with non-smokers, active smokers at surgery showed more clonal expansions.

Measured with immunoSEQ multiplex PCR; TCRdb has only the in-frame clones, and not every one. The sample consists of roughly 7,900 clones, 90% to 95% of them appearing once. Remarks on this clone: No antigen is known for it.

CDR3 length: 17 residues. The V and J ends lost 1 base and 3 bases, in that order; junction bases with no gene match: 6. CDR1 and CDR2 from the germline V gene are SGHRS and YFSETQ. The material sequenced was ileal tissue. V is TRBV5-1 and J is TRBJ2-3; 12 nucleotides align to TRBD2. The TCR sequence derives from an adult with Crohn's disease. Here the CDR3 DNA reads TGCGCCAGCAGCTTGCAGACTAGCGGGAGAGGGACAGATACGCAGTATTTT. Its protein is CASSLQTSGRGTDTQYF.